This T cell receptor (beta chain) was captured by sequencing in a study of T-cell memory formation after mild COVID-19 (dated by TCRdb to the early 2020s). About the investigation overall: TCR sequence clusters from the two donors were largely donor specific. In two donors, T-cell clones that expanded and contracted after mild COVID-19 were tracked by sequencing TCRalpha and TCRbeta repertoires over time. The cohort was made up of two young adult volunteers, one female and one male, who were previously healthy. What the work shows at the level of the full study, not this receptor alone: Clones that contracted from day 15 to 85 showed balanced CD4/CD8 phenotypes, whereas a second wave of clones that expanded from day 15 to 37 leaned towards CD4+. Only two mild cases were covered in the study, and larger cohorts including severe cases with pre-infection samples were considered necessary. Contracting CD4+ clones turned up mainly in the CM and EM memory subsets, whereas EMRA was where CD8+ clones were enriched. SARS-CoV-2 specificity was not confirmed for the second-wave clones peaking on day 37. Some responding clones were detected in pre-infection memory, which suggested that pre-existing cross-reactive memory T cells had joined the SARS-CoV-2 response.

Sequenced on an Illumina NovaSeq 6000. TCRalpha and TCRbeta cDNA libraries were built by 5'RACE with constant-segment primers, adding sample barcodes and unique molecular identifiers. Trizol reagent was used to extract RNA from every sample. Libraries were amplified in two PCR steps, with a second sample barcode and Illumina TruSeq adapters added in the second step. Libraries were sequenced on an Illumina NovaSeq with 2 x 150 bp paired-end reads. As for how the authors treated the data: The reads were demultiplexed and collapsed into UMI-guided consensus sequences using migec v1.2.7. Using mixcr v2.1.11, the UMI consensuses were aligned to TRA and TRB V and J templates and assembled into clonotypes. Expanded or contracted clonotypes were those called significant by both edgeR and NoisET, with noise models trained on biological replicates. For edgeR calls, the thresholds were a false discovery rate-adjusted p below 0.01 and a log2 fold-change of 1. PCA with hierarchical clustering of max-normalized trajectories of the 1000 most abundant clonotypes was used as exploratory dynamics analysis. The CD4 or CD8 phenotype of responding clones was assigned using the separately sequenced CD4+ and CD8+ repertoires. TCRdb's own reprocessing of the public reads used fastp at Q25 and MiXCR and kept productive beta chains. Every entry covers one CDR3 protein and lists the most common genes and DNA from its rows. The V and J calls shown here were made by TCRdb, not taken from the authors' results. The sample profile shows roughly 450,000 distinct CDR3 sequences; around 17% of them were found once. The ten most abundant clones make up around a fifth of the sample.

This clonotype was observed at least ten times. It lacks a known antigen. The input lacks base qualities; no much larger clone sits a single base away. PBMCs were isolated by Ficoll-Paque density gradient centrifugation. The germline V gene (reference sequence) specifies PRHDT as CDR1 and FYEKMQ as CDR2. Its CDR3 holds 12 amino acids, cysteine through phenylalanine. CDR3 DNA is the only sequence kept; it has 36 bases, read in frame from the first base. The junction shows trimming of 5 bases on V and 8 bases on J, plus 9 bases between the germline ends. Rearrangement joined TRBV13 to TRBJ2-2; the D gene lacks a confident call. Specimen: PBMCs or a T cell subset sorted from them (not recorded which). The source of this sequence is a man younger than 35 who had mild COVID-19 (a few samples of this study predate the infection). The sample titles of this study are shuffled in the database, so cell type and time point are left out; the donor was told from shared clones. The sequenced DNA is TGTGCCAGCAGCCTCCCTGGGGGGGAGCTGTTTTTT. Translation gives CASSLPGGELFF.